These 25 T cell receptor beta chains originate from one sample sequenced in a study of T-cell reconstitution after alpha-beta-depleted transplantation in children. A library of TCRbeta sequences, prepared with unique molecular identifiers, was generated. TCRdb ran MiXCR on the PCR reads and lists one entry per CDR3 protein. The sample carries some 310,000 distinct CDR3 sequences, over 20% recorded once. Here the sequenced sample was PBMCs, mostly from graft donor cells, taken 180 days after TCRalphabeta/CD19-depleted stem cell transplant. These TCRs come from a male patient aged 10 to 17 who had a stem cell transplant for acute lymphoblastic leukemia, so the T cells may come from the graft donor.

At least ten counts were recorded for this clonotype. The chain joins TRBV29-1 to TRBJ2-1; 12 nucleotides agree with TRBD2. The germline V gene encodes CDR1 SQVTM and CDR2 ANQGSEA. This CDR3 is built from 13 residues. The V gene end was trimmed by 6 bases and the J gene end by 10 bases; junction bases not matched to a gene: 7. As DNA, the CDR3 is TGCAGCGTCGCTAGCGGGAGGGCCCGCGAGCAGTTCTTC. Protein product: CSVASGRAREQFF.

This clonotype showed up just once. The rearrangement uses TRBV12-5 and TRBJ2-3, with 12 bases matching TRBD2. V lost 5 bases to trimming and J lost 5 bases; unmatched junction nucleotides: 8. The CDR3 contains 16 residues. Germline CDR1 is LGHNT and CDR2 is FRNRAP. The CDR3 here is CASGPRLAGDKDTQYF. The CDR3 DNA is TGTGCTAGTGGTCCGCGACTAGCGGGAGATAAAGATACGCAGTATTTT.

This clonotype was counted ten times or more. The chain joins TRBV7-2 to TRBJ2-5; 14 bases agree with TRBD2. The junction had 5 bases not matched to a gene; V was cut back by 4 bases and J by 4 bases. CDR3 length: 16 residues. Germline CDR1 SGHTA, CDR2 FQGNSA. The DNA of the CDR3 is TGTGCCAGCAGCTACCTAGGACTAGCGGGAGGAGAGACCCAGTACTTC. Protein: CASSYLGLAGGETQYF.

In its sample, this clonotype was seen many times. The chain links TRBV6-1 to TRBJ2-3, with D possibly being TRBD2 (5 bases). Germline loops: CDR1 MNHNS, CDR2 SASEGT. Trimming took 10 bases from V and 3 from J, leaving 14 bases between them. This CDR3 has 13 amino acids. CDR3 protein: CATSHEGTDTQYF. As DNA, the CDR3 is TGTGCCACCTCCCATGAGGGAACAGATACGCAGTATTTT.

This clonotype has more than one count but fewer than ten. The V call is TRBV29-1, the J call TRBJ2-7, with 7 positions matching TRBD1. Germline V gene data show CDR1 as SQVTM and CDR2 as ANQGSEA. Trimming cost V 8 bases and J 3 bases; bases outside gene matches: 7. The CDR3 runs to 12 residues. The DNA for the CDR3 is TGCAGCTCCCGGGACAGCAACTACGAGCAGTACTTC. Its protein is CSSRDSNYEQYF.

CDR3 protein: CATGLAGIYNEQFF. DNA of the CDR3: TGTGCCACAGGACTAGCGGGAATTTACAATGAGCAGTTCTTC. V usage is TRBV10-3 and J usage is TRBJ2-1; TRBD2 matches at 12 bases. From germline, CDR1 is ENHRY and CDR2 SYGVKD. The CDR3 totals 14 residues. V lost 10 bases and J lost 4; bases outside the gene matches: 5.

This chain joins TRBV6-1 and TRBJ1-1; no reliable D call. The CDR3 is 15 residues long. Germline V gene lookup returns CDR1 MNHNS and CDR2 SASEGT. V was clipped by 3 bases and J by 3 bases, with 14 bases between them. DNA of the CDR3: TGTGCCAGCAGTGAGTACTGGGGTGAAGACACTGAAGCTTTCTTT. Its translation is CASSEYWGEDTEAFF.

The chain carries TRBV20-1 and TRBJ2-7; TRBD2 might be the D (6 bases). The CDR3 covers 13 residues. V was trimmed by 3 bases and J by 2 bases, leaving 11 bases between them. Germline values: CDR1 DFQATT, CDR2 SNEGSKA (reference sequence). CDR3 DNA: TGCAGTGCTAGTAGGGACTGGCCCTACGAGCAGTACTTC. This encodes CSASRDWPYEQYF.

The chain joins TRBV27 to TRBJ2-7; TRBD2 matches 7 bases. The junction had 6 bases not matched to a gene; V was cut back by 4 bases and J by 3 bases. This CDR3 spans 14 amino acids. Germline-derived CDR1 and CDR2 are MNHEY and SMNVEV (reference sequence). The CDR3 reads CASSSLGGGYEQYF. The DNA for the CDR3 is TGTGCCAGCAGTTCCTTGGGGGGGGGCTACGAGCAGTACTTC.

This clonotype was picked up a small number of times. The J gene is TRBJ2-2, the V gene TRBV11-3; TRBD2 might be the D (5 bases). CDR3 size: 14 residues. CDR1 is SGHNT and CDR2 is YENEEA in the germline V gene. The V end was cut by 2 bases, the J end by 6 bases, with 10 bases between. CDR3 coding DNA: TGTGCCAGCAGCTTACGAGGCGGGTCCGGGGAGCTGTTTTTT. Its protein product is CASSLRGGSGELFF.

This clonotype has only a few counts. The gene calls are TRBV12-3 or TRBV12-4 and TRBJ1-5; D remains ambiguous. Trimming cost V 3 bases and J 2 bases, with 11 bases left between them. This CDR3 has 15 residues. CDR3 protein: CASSLAGRGNQPQHF. CDR3 in DNA: TGTGCCAGCAGTTTGGCGGGAAGGGGCAATCAGCCCCAGCATTTT.

The table lists this clonotype with many counts. The chain recombines TRBV5-1 with TRBJ2-5; the D gene is possibly TRBD2 (7 bases). The germline V and J ends were trimmed by 0 bases and 1 base, with 13 bases remaining between them. The germline V gene encodes CDR1 SGHRS and CDR2 YFSETQ. The CDR3 contains 16 residues. CDR3 sequence (DNA): TGCGCCAGCAGCTTGGCCGGAGGGGGGGCCCAAGAGACCCAGTACTTC. Its protein is CASSLAGGGAQETQYF.

This clonotype appeared many times. This rearrangement joins TRBV7-2 to TRBJ1-2; tentative D call: TRBD1 (5 bases). CDR3 length equals 14 residues. The germline V gene encodes CDR1 SGHTA and CDR2 FQGNSA. Between the trimmed V and J ends, which lost 3 bases and 6 bases, there was a span of 14 bases. The CDR3 nucleotides are TGTGCCAGCAGCTTTTGGAGCGGGGGAGATGGCTACACCTTC. Encoded protein: CASSFWSGGDGYTF.

This clonotype was found a few times. V and J are TRBV10-3 and TRBJ2-7; perhaps TRBD1 as D (7 bases). Germline CDR1 ENHRY, CDR2 SYGVKD. The germline V and J ends were trimmed by 8 bases and 2 bases, with 13 bases remaining between them. This CDR3 is built from 13 residues. CDR3 residues: CAIRRDRTYEQYF. The CDR3 DNA reads as TGTGCCATCCGGAGGGACAGAACCTACGAGCAGTACTTC.

This clonotype was seen more than once but under ten times. V gene TRBV5-1 combines with J gene TRBJ1-1, with D possibly matching TRBD1 (5 bases). V was shortened by 0 bases and J by 2 bases, with 17 bases between the two germline ends. Germline V gives CDR1 SGHRS, CDR2 YFSETQ. The CDR3 totals 17 residues. Written as DNA, the CDR3 is TGCGCCAGCAGCTTGGACCCGGGACGGAGCTATAACACTGAAGCTTTCTTT. Translating gives CASSLDPGRSYNTEAFF. The complete variable domain, with remaining parts taken from reference TRBV5-1 and TRBJ1-1, reads KAGVTQTPRYLIKTRGQQVTLSCSPISGHRSVSWYQQTPGQGLQFLFEYFSETQRNKGNFPGRFSGRQFSNSRSEMNVSTLELGDSALYLCASSLDPGRSYNTEAFFGQGTRLTVV.

The genes are TRBV20-1 and TRBJ2-5; 8 positions agree with TRBD2. This CDR3 is built from 15 residues. Trimming at V came to 5 bases and at J to 1 base, leaving 9 bases not matched to a gene. Germline values: CDR1 DFQATT, CDR2 SNEGSKA (reference sequence). The CDR3 nucleotides read TGCAGTGCTGCCGGGACTAGTATATTCCAAGAGACCCAGTACTTC. Translation gives CSAAGTSIFQETQYF.

The chain links TRBV3-1 to TRBJ2-3, with 8 bases fitting TRBD2. This CDR3 has 17 amino acids. J gave up 5 bases and V 0 bases, and 10 bases lay outside the gene matches. Germline-derived CDR1 and CDR2 are LGHDT and YNNKEL (reference sequence). CDR3 region: CASSQDLYGRAGDTQYF. The DNA for the CDR3 is TGTGCCAGCAGCCAAGATCTTTACGGGAGGGCCGGAGATACGCAGTATTTT.

CDR3 sequence: CASSFVGYNEQFF. The CDR3 DNA reads TGTGCCAGCAGCTTCGTTGGCTACAATGAGCAGTTCTTC. The V gene is TRBV7-9, the J gene TRBJ2-1; no clear D gene. The CDR3 has 13 residues. The germline gives CDR1 SEHNR, CDR2 FQNEAQ (reference sequence). Trimming pared 3 bases from V and 3 bases from J, leaving 6 bases between.

This chain links TRBV20-1 with TRBJ1-4, with D maybe TRBD1 (6 bases). The germline CDR1 and CDR2 sequences are DFQATT and SNEGSKA (reference sequence). The germline V and J ends were trimmed by 6 bases and 5 bases, with 13 bases remaining between them. CDR3 length: 13 amino acids. The CDR3 DNA reads as TGCAGTGCGCCCTACAGGGTAAATGAAAAACTGTTTTTT. Amino acid sequence: CSAPYRVNEKLFF.

The rearrangement joins TRBV4-2 to TRBJ1-4; the D is unclear. Germline V gene data show CDR1 as LGHNA and CDR2 as YNFKEQ. The length of the CDR3 is 16 residues. V was clipped by 0 bases and J by 5 bases, with 13 bases between them. The CDR3, as DNA: TGTGCCAGCAGCCAAGATAAATTTGGAGGAAATGAAAAACTGTTTTTT. It encodes CASSQDKFGGNEKLFF.

This clonotype was recorded a few times. The rearrangement links TRBV5-1 to TRBJ2-7; TRBD1 agrees at 7 bases. V dropped 3 bases and J dropped 6; count of bases not matched to a gene: 3. The CDR3 loop spans 12 amino acids. Germline-derived CDR1 and CDR2 are SGHRS and YFSETQ. This CDR3 reads CASSSTGAEQYF. The CDR3 coding sequence is TGCGCCAGCAGCTCAACAGGGGCCGAGCAGTACTTC. Full variable domain (remainder filled in from reference TRBV5-1 and TRBJ2-7): KAGVTQTPRYLIKTRGQQVTLSCSPISGHRSVSWYQQTPGQGLQFLFEYFSETQRNKGNFPGRFSGRQFSNSRSEMNVSTLELGDSALYLCASSSTGAEQYFGPGTRLTVT.

The rearrangement links TRBV9 to TRBJ2-7; 7 bases line up with TRBD2. Per germline, CDR1 SGDLS and CDR2 YYNGEE. V dropped 4 bases and J dropped 2; count of bases not matched to a gene: 6. This CDR3 comprises 14 residues. The CDR3 region is CASSRSGVPYEQYF. CDR3 nucleotide sequence: TGTGCCAGCAGCCGCAGCGGGGTACCCTACGAGCAGTACTTC.

The V call is TRBV5-1, the J call TRBJ2-1; D possibly uses TRBD1 or TRBD2 (5 bases each). The V and J ends lost 1 base and 3 bases respectively, with 11 bases between them. The CDR3 is 15 residues long. CDR1 and CDR2 from the germline V gene are SGHRS and YFSETQ. CDR3 DNA: TGCGCCAGCAGCTTGACCCTGGGACGCTACAATGAGCAGTTCTTC. This encodes CASSLTLGRYNEQFF.

The V gene is TRBV7-3, the J gene TRBJ2-5, with 9 bases lining up with TRBD1. This CDR3 spans 14 amino acids. Trimming cost V 5 bases and J 5 bases; bases outside gene matches: 6. Germline-derived CDR1 and CDR2 are SGHTA and FQGTGA. The CDR3, as DNA: TGTGCCAGCAGCCAAACAGGGGGCAGCGAGACCCAGTACTTC. It translates to CASSQTGGSETQYF. Variable domain in full (rest from reference TRBV7-3 and TRBJ2-5): GAGVSQTPSNKVTEKGKYVELRCDPISGHTALYWYRQSLGQGPEFLIYFQGTGAADDSGLPNDRFFAVRPEGSVSTLKIQRTERGDSAVYLCASSQTGGSETQYFGPGTRLLVL.

This clonotype came up a few times. This chain connects TRBV6-1 to TRBJ1-1, with TRBD1 matching 8 bases. This CDR3 comprises 16 residues. In germline, CDR1 is MNHNS, CDR2 SASEGT. Trimming took 5 bases from V and 0 from J; bases not matched to a gene: 8. The CDR3 here is CASSRTGSHMNTEAFF. In DNA form, the CDR3 reads TGTGCCAGCAGTCGGACAGGGTCCCACATGAACACTGAAGCTTTCTTT.